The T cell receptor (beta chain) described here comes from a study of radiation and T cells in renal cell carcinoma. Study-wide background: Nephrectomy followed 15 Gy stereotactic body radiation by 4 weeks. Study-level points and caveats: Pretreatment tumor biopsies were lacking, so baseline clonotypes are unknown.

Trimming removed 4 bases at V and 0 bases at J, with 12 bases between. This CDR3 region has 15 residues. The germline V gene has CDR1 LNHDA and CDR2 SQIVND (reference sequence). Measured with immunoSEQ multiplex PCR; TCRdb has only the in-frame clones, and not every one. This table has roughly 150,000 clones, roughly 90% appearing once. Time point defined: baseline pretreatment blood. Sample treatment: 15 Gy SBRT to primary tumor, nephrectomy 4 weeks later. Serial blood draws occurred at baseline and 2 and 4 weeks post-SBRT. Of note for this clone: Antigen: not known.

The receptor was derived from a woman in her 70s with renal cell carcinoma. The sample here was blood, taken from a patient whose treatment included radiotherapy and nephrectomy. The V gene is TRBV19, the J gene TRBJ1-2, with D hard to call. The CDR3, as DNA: TGTGCCAGTAGTACCACCCAGACCTCTAACTATGGCTACACCTTC. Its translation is CASSTTQTSNYGYTF.